The clone carrying this T cell receptor (beta chain) was seen a handful of times. Its matching antigen is unknown. This entry belongs to a study of blood T cells in healthy people across ages. Study results and limitations: The authors considered diversity estimates from one million T cells to be underestimates. It was not possible, with unsorted PBMCs, to conclusively compare naive and antigen-experienced cells.

Per the germline V gene, CDR1 is SGHVS and CDR2 is FNYEAQ. V gave up 5 bases and J gave up 6 bases; unmatched junction bases: 5. This CDR3 region has 14 residues. With a J-beta primer mix and a sample-barcoded 5' primer, a second PCR ran about 7 to 11 cycles. A template-switch adaptor containing 12 random nucleotides labeled each cDNA molecule. TCRdb itself ran the 5' RACE reads through MiXCR, one entry per CDR3 protein. The sample lists about 1.1 million distinct CDR3 sequences; 30% to 40% were seen once. This TCR was sampled from a man between 18 and 35 years old in good health. The sample consisted of blood. This sequence joins TRBV7-6 and TRBJ1-4; 8 bases match TRBD1. This CDR3 reads CASSRETGDEKLFF. The CDR3 nucleotides are TGTGCCAGCAGCAGAGAGACAGGGGATGAAAAACTGTTTTTT.